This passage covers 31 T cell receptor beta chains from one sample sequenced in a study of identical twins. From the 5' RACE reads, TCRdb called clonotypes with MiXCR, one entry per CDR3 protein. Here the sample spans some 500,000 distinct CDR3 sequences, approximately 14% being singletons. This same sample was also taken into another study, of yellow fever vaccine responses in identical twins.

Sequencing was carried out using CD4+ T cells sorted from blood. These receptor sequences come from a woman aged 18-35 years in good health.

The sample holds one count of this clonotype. The CDR3 coding sequence is TGTGCCAGCATCGGGGGCGGGGACTCCCAGACTAGCACAGATACGCAGTATTTT. As protein: CASIGGGDSQTSTDTQYF. The rearrangement joins TRBV21-1 to TRBJ2-3; the table calls TRBD1, which could not be checked here. TRBV21-1 is a recognized pseudogene. This CDR3 region has 18 residues.

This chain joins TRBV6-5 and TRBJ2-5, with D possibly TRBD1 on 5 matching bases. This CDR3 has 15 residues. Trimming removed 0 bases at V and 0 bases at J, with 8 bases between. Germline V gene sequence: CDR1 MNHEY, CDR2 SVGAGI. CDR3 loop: CASSYSRTNQETQYF. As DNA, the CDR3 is TGTGCCAGCAGTTACTCGAGGACAAACCAAGAGACCCAGTACTTC.

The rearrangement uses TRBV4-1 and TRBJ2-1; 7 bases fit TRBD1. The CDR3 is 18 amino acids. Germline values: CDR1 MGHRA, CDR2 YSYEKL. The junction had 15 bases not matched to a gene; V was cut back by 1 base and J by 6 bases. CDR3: CASSQVSVQGVLGNEQFF. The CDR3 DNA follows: TGCGCCAGCAGCCAAGTATCGGTCCAGGGGGTTCTCGGCAATGAGCAGTTCTTC.

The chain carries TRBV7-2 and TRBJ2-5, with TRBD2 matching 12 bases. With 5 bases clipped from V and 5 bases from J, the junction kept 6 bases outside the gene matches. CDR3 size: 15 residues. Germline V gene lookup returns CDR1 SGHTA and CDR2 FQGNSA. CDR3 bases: TGTGCCAGCAGCAGACTAGCGGGAGCGGCGGAGACCCAGTACTTC. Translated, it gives CASSRLAGAAETQYF.

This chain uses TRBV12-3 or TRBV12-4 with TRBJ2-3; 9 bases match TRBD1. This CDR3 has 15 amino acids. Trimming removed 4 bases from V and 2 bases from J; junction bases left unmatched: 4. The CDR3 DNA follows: TGTGCCAGCAGTTGGGGGACAGGGTTCACAGATACGCAGTATTTT. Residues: CASSWGTGFTDTQYF.

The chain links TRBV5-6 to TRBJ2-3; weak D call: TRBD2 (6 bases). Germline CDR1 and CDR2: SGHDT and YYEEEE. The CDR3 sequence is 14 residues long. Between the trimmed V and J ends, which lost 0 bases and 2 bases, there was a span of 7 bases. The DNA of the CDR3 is TGTGCCAGCAGCTTGGGGACTAACACAGATACGCAGTATTTT. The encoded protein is CASSLGTNTDTQYF.

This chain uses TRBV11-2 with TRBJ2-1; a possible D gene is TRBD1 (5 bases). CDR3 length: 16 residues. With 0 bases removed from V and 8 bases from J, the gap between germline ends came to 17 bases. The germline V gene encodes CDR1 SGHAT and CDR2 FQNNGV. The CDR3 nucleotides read TGTGCCAGCAGCTTAGACCCGCCTGGCAGGGCCGATGAGCAGTTCTTC. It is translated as CASSLDPPGRADEQFF.

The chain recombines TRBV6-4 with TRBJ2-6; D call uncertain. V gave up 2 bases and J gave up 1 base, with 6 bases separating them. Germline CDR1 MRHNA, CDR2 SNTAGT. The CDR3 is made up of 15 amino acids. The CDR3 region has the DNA TGTGCCAGCAGTGACGGCGCATCTGGGGCCAACGTCCTGACTTTC. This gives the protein CASSDGASGANVLTF.

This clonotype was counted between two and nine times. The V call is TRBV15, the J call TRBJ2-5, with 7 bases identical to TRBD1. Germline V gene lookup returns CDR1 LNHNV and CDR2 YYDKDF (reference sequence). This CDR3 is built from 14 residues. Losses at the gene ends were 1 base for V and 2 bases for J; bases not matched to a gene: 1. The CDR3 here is CATSRGGQQETQYF. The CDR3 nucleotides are TGTGCCACCAGCAGAGGGGGACAGCAAGAGACCCAGTACTTC.

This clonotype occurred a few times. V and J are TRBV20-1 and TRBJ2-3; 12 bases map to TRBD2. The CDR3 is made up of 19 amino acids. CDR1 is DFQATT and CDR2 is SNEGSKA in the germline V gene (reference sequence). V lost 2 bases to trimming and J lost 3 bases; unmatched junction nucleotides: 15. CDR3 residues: CSARFSGLAGLMATDTQYF. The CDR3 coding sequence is TGCAGTGCTAGATTCAGTGGACTAGCGGGATTAATGGCAACAGATACGCAGTATTTT.

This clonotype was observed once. CDR3 sequence: CSARPTGATGELFF. DNA of the CDR3: TGCAGTGCTAGACCGACAGGGGCCACCGGGGAGCTGTTTTTT. The chain is built from TRBV20-1 and TRBJ2-2, with TRBD1 identical over 8 bases. J gave up 4 bases and V 2 bases, and 3 bases lay outside the gene matches. CDR1 and CDR2 from the germline V gene are DFQATT and SNEGSKA (reference sequence). There are 14 residues in the CDR3.

CDR3 amino acids: CASSSGASYEQYF. The CDR3 nucleotides are TGTGCCAGCAGTTCAGGGGCCTCCTACGAGCAGTACTTC. V gene TRBV7-9 combines with J gene TRBJ2-7; the D gene is possibly TRBD1 (6 bases). The germline gives CDR1 SEHNR, CDR2 FQNEAQ (reference sequence). Trimming shortened V by 6 bases and J by 0 bases, and 9 bases separated the two germline ends. The CDR3 runs 13 residues.

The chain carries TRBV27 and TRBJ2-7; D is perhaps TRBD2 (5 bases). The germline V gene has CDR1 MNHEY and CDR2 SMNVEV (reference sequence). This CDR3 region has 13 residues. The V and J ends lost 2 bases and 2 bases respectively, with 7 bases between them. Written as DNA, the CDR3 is TGTGCCAGCAGTTTACGGACTCCCTACGAGCAGTACTTC. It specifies CASSLRTPYEQYF.

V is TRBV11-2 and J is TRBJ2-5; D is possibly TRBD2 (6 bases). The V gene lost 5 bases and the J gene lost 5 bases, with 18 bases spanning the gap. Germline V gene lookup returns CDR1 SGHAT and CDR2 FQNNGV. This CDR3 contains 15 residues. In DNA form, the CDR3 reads TGTGCCAGCAGCCCCAAAGGAGGGCTAGGGGAGACCCAGTACTTC. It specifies CASSPKGGLGETQYF.

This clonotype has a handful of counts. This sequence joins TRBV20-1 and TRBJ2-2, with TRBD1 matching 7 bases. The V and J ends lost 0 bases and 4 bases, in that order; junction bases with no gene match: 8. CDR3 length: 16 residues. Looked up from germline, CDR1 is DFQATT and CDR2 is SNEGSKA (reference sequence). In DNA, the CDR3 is TGCAGTGCTAGAGATCCCCTGACAGGGCGCACCGGGGAGCTGTTTTTT. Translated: CSARDPLTGRTGELFF.

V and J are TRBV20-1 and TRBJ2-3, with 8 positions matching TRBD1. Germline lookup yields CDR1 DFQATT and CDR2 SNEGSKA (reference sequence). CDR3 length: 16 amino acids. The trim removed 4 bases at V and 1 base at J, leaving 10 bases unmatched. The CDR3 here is CSANSPGGKGTDTQYF. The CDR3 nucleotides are TGCAGTGCTAATTCTCCAGGGGGCAAAGGCACAGATACGCAGTATTTT.

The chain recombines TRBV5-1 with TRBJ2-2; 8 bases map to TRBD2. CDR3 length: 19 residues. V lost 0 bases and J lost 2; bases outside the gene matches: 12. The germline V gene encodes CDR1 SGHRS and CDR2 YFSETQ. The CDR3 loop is CASSLALVQRGINTGELFF. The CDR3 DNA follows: TGCGCCAGCAGCTTGGCCCTAGTACAGCGGGGGATAAACACCGGGGAGCTGTTTTTT.

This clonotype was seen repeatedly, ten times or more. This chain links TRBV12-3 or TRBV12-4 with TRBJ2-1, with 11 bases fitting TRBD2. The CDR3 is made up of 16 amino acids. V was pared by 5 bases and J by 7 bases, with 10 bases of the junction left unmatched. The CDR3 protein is CASSVRSGRAENEQFF. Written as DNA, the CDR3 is TGTGCCAGCAGTGTCCGTAGCGGGAGGGCTGAGAATGAGCAGTTCTTC.

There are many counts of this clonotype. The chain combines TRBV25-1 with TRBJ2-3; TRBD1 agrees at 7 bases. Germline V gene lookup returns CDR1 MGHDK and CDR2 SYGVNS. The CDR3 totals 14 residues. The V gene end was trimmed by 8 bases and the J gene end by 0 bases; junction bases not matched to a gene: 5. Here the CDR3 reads CASCRQGSTDTQYF. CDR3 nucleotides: TGTGCCAGCTGTCGACAGGGTAGCACAGATACGCAGTATTTT.

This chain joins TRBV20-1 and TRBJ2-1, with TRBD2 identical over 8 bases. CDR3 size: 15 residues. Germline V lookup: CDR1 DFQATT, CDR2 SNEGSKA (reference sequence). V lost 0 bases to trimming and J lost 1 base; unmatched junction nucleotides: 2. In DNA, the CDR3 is TGCAGTGCTAGAGATAGCGGGAATTCCTACAATGAGCAGTTCTTC. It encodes CSARDSGNSYNEQFF.

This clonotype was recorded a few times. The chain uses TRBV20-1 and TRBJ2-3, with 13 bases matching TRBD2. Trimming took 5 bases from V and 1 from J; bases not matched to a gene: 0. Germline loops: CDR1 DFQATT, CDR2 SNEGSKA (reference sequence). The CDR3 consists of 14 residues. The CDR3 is CSAGTSGGTDTQYF. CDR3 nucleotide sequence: TGCAGTGCTGGGACTAGCGGGGGCACAGATACGCAGTATTTT.

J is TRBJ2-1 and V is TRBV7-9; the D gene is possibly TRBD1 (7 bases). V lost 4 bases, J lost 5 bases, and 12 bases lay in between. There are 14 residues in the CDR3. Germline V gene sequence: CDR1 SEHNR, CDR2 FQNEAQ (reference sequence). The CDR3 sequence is CASSWQGGNNEQFF. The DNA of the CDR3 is TGTGCCAGCAGCTGGCAGGGGGGCAACAATGAGCAGTTCTTC.

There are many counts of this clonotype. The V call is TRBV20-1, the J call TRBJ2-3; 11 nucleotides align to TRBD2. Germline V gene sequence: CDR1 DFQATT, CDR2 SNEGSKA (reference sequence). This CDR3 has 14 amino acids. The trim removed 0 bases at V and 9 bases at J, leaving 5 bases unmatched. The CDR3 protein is CSARDRTSGRTQYF. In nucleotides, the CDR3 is TGCAGTGCTAGAGATCGAACTAGCGGGAGAACGCAGTATTTT.

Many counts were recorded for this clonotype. The CDR3 spells CAIMEDRGNSGANVLTF. The CDR3 DNA is TGTGCCATCATGGAGGACAGGGGAAACTCTGGGGCCAACGTCCTGACTTTC. The V and J genes are TRBV10-3 and TRBJ2-6, with 9 bases lining up with TRBD1. V lost 7 bases and J lost 0; bases outside the gene matches: 7. From germline, CDR1 is ENHRY and CDR2 SYGVKD. The CDR3 runs to 17 residues.

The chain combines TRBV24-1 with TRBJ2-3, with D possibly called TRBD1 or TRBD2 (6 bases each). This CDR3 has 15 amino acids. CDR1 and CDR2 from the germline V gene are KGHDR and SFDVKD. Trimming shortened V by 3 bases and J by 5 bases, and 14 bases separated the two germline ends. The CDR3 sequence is CATSDNRAAGDTQYF. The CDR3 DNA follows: TGTGCCACCAGTGATAACAGGGCAGCGGGAGATACGCAGTATTTT.

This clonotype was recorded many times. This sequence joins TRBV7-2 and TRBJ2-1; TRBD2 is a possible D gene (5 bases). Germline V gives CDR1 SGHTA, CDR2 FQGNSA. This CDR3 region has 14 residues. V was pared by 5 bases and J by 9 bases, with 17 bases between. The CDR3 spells CASSAGWRLTEQFF. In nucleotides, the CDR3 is TGTGCCAGCAGCGCTGGTTGGAGGTTGACTGAGCAGTTCTTC.

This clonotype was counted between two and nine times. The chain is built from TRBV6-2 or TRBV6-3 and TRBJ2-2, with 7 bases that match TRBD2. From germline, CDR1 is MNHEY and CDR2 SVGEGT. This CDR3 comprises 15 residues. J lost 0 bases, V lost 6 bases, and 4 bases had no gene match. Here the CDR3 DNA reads TGTGCCAGCAGGGATCTAGCGGCGAACACCGGGGAGCTGTTTTTT. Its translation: CASRDLAANTGELFF.

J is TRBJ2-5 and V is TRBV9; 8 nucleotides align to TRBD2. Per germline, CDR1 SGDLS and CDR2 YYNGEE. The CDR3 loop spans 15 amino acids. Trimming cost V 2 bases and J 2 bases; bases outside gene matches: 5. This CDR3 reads CASSVHGGGQETQYF. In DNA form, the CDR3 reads TGTGCCAGCAGCGTCCACGGGGGGGGACAAGAGACCCAGTACTTC. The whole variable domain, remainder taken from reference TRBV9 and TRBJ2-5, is DSGVTQTPKHLITATGQRVTLRCSPRSGDLSVYWYQQSLDQGLQFLIQYYNGEERAKGNILERFSAQQFPDLHSELNLSSLELGDSALYFCASSVHGGGQETQYFGPGTRLLVL.

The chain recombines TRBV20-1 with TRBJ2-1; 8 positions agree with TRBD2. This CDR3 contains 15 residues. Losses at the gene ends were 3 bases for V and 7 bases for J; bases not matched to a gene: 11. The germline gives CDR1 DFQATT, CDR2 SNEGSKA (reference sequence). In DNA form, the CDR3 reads TGCAGTGCTAGTGTCTCTGGCGGGAGGTCGAATGAGCAGTTCTTC. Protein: CSASVSGGRSNEQFF.

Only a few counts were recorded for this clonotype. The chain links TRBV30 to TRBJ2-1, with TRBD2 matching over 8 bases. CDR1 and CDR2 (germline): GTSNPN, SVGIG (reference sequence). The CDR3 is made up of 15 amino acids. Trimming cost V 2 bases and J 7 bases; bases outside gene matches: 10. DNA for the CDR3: TGTGCCTGGAGTAGGGGAAGCGGGGGTCGAAATGAGCAGTTCTTC. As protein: CAWSRGSGGRNEQFF.

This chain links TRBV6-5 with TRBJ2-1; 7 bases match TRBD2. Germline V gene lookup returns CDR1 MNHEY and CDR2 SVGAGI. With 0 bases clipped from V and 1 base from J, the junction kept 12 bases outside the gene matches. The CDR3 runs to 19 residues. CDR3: CASSYSGLDLVRSYNEQFF. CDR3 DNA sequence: TGTGCCAGCAGTTACTCCGGACTAGACCTGGTGAGGTCCTACAATGAGCAGTTCTTC.